This T cell receptor beta chain comes out of a study of cytomegalovirus exposure and HLA in healthy donors. While unrecorded immune exposures were likely, the donors were nominally healthy when sampled. With 7 bases removed from V and 7 bases from J, the gap between germline ends came to 25 bases. The CDR3 is 16 amino acids. Germline assignment: CDR1 MDHEN and CDR2 SYDVKM. The PCR had 60 Vbeta and 13 Jbeta primers. TCRdb's table, derived via immunoSEQ multiplex PCR, lists solely in-frame clones and lacks some. The sample lists under 200,000 clones; about 85% were seen once. The chain carries TRBV28 and TRBJ1-2; perhaps TRBD1 as D (6 bases). Sequencing used PBMCs. The sequence derives from a man over 45 in good health and CMV-seropositive. In nucleotides, the CDR3 is TGTGCCAGCACTCCTCGCGGGGGCCATCCGGGACTTGGCTACACCTTC. Translated, it gives CASTPRGGHPGLGYTF.